In its sample, the clone carrying this T cell receptor beta chain was seen a few times. This sample is part of a study of blood T cells in healthy people across ages. For the second PCR, which ran for roughly 6 to 11 cycles, a sample-barcoded 5' primer and a J-beta primer mix were used. MiXCR, run by TCRdb on the 5' RACE reads, gives a single entry per CDR3 protein. The sample contains 800,000 to 950,000 distinct CDR3 sequences, about 27% of which appear only once. The germline CDR1 and CDR2 sequences are MDHEN and SYDVKM. V shed 6 bases and J shed 0 bases, with 24 bases lying between them. The CDR3 length is 18 residues. In addition, the sample was reused for a study of T cells of mothers and their children.

The origin of this receptor is a middle-aged woman in good health. The sequencing sample was made of blood. V usage is TRBV28 and J usage is TRBJ2-7; D is possibly TRBD1 (5 bases). This CDR3 reads CASSQGYLNSLSSYEQYF. CDR3 coding DNA: TGTGCCAGCAGCCAGGGTTACCTTAACTCCCTGAGCTCCTACGAGCAGTACTTC. Filled out from reference TRBV28 and TRBJ2-7, the complete variable domain reads DVKVTQSSRYLVKRTGEKVFLECVQDMDHENMFWYRQDPGLGLRLIYFSYDVKMKEKGDIPEGYSVSREKKERFSLILESASTNQTSMYLCASSQGYLNSLSSYEQYFGPGTRLTVT.